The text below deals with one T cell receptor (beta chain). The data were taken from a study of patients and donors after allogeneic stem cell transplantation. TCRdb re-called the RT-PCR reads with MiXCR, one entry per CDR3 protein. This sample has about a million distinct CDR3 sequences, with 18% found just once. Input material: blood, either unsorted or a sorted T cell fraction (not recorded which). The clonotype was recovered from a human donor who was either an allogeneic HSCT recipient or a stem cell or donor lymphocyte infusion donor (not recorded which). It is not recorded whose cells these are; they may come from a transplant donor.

DNA of the CDR3: TGTGCCAGCAGTTTGTGGGACGTCCGCTACAATGAGCAGTTCTTC. Its translation is CASSLWDVRYNEQFF. V and J are TRBV12-3 or TRBV12-4 and TRBJ2-1; D might be TRBD1 or TRBD2, each matching 5 bases. The V end lost 3 bases, the J end lost 3 bases, and 12 bases lay between the germline ends. CDR3 size: 15 residues.